Below, 10 T cell receptor beta chains from the same sample are listed, as sequenced in a study of CD8 T cells in Susac syndrome. RNA totalling about 0.5 to 1 ug underwent reverse transcription with random hexamers. MiXCR, applied by TCRdb to the immunoSEQ multiplex PCR reads, yields one record per CDR3 protein. Here the sample spans some 190,000 distinct CDR3 sequences, approximately 96% being singletons. The specimen was CD4+ T cells from PBMCs. The receptors come from a human donor with multiple sclerosis.

This chain joins TRBV14 and TRBJ1-3; D is ambiguous. This CDR3 contains 13 residues. The germline gives CDR1 SGHDN, CDR2 FVKESK. The V gene lost 5 bases and the J gene lost 0 bases, with 5 bases spanning the gap. CDR3 amino acids: CASSAASGNTIYF. DNA for the CDR3: TGTGCCAGCAGCGCGGCCTCTGGAAACACCATATATTTT.

The table lists this clonotype with a count of one. CDR3 loop: CAWSVQGALNQPQHF. As DNA, the CDR3 is TGTGCCTGGAGTGTACAAGGGGCTCTCAATCAGCCCCAGCATTTT. The rearrangement joins TRBV30 to TRBJ1-5, with a possible D match to TRBD1 (5 bases). There are 15 residues in the CDR3. V lost 0 bases to trimming and J lost 3 bases, with 12 bases between them. The germline V gene encodes CDR1 GTSNPN and CDR2 SVGIG (reference sequence).

The V call is TRBV29-1, the J call TRBJ2-1, with 7 nucleotides matching TRBD2. The CDR3 length is 12 residues. The germline V gene has CDR1 SQVTM and CDR2 ANQGSEA. With 4 bases clipped from V and 7 bases from J, the junction kept 4 bases outside the gene matches. CDR3 bases: TGCAGCGTTGCCAGCGGGGCGAATGAGCAGTTCTTC. Translating gives CSVASGANEQFF.

CDR3 DNA sequence: TGTGCCAGCAGCTGGCACCCGGGACAGGGGCGCTCCTACGAGCAGTACTTC. Its protein product is CASSWHPGQGRSYEQYF. The chain recombines TRBV7-6 with TRBJ2-7; 10 bases are a match to TRBD1. CDR3 length: 17 amino acids. The V gene end was trimmed by 4 bases and the J gene end by 0 bases; junction bases not matched to a gene: 9. Germline values: CDR1 SGHVS, CDR2 FNYEAQ.

The chain is built from TRBV30 and TRBJ1-1; maybe TRBD1 (5 bases). Germline V lookup: CDR1 GTSNPN, CDR2 SVGIG (reference sequence). The CDR3 consists of 12 residues. V was pared by 3 bases and J by 6 bases, with 11 bases between. CDR3: CAWSPPGAEAFF. CDR3 DNA: TGTGCCTGGAGCCCCCCGGGGGCTGAAGCTTTCTTT.

The chain links TRBV7-6 to TRBJ2-1, with D perhaps TRBD2 (6 bases). The germline V and J ends were trimmed by 1 base and 8 bases, with 21 bases remaining between them. The germline V gene has CDR1 SGHVS and CDR2 FNYEAQ. The CDR3 has 17 residues. This chain's CDR3 is CASSLVDRGKTWDEQFF. The CDR3 nucleotides read TGTGCCAGCAGCTTAGTAGACCGGGGGAAAACATGGGATGAGCAGTTCTTC.

The rearrangement uses TRBV20-1 and TRBJ2-7; TRBD1 aligns across 8 bases. V lost 6 bases to trimming and J lost 0 bases; unmatched junction nucleotides: 13. This CDR3 comprises 16 residues. Germline loops: CDR1 DFQATT, CDR2 SNEGSKA (reference sequence). As DNA, the CDR3 is TGCAGTGCCAAAGGGCCATCCGGGACAGGCTCCTACGAGCAGTACTTC. Translation: CSAKGPSGTGSYEQYF.

The chain couples TRBV27 to TRBJ2-1; the match to TRBD2 covers 9 bases. The V and J ends lost 2 bases and 10 bases, in that order; junction bases with no gene match: 6. CDR3 length equals 14 residues. Germline loops: CDR1 MNHEY, CDR2 SMNVEV (reference sequence). In DNA form, the CDR3 reads TGTGCCAGCAGTTTAGCGGGGGGGCCTCGGGAGCAGTTCTTC. Its protein is CASSLAGGPREQFF.

The chain uses TRBV20-1 and TRBJ2-3; TRBD2 agrees at 9 bases. CDR1 and CDR2 from the germline V gene are DFQATT and SNEGSKA (reference sequence). Unmatched junction bases numbered 7, after V lost 5 bases and J lost 4 bases. The CDR3 runs 14 residues. The CDR3 sequence: CSADYSGGADTQYF. CDR3 nucleotide sequence: TGCAGTGCTGACTATAGCGGGGGCGCAGATACGCAGTATTTT.

The chain employs TRBV7-9 and TRBJ1-2; D unresolved. The V gene lost 2 bases and the J gene lost 2 bases, with 6 bases spanning the gap. Germline V gene data show CDR1 as SEHNR and CDR2 as FQNEAQ (reference sequence). The CDR3 runs 13 residues. In DNA, the CDR3 is TGTGCCAGCAGCTTACAGACAAACTATGGCTACACCTTC. Translating it yields CASSLQTNYGYTF.